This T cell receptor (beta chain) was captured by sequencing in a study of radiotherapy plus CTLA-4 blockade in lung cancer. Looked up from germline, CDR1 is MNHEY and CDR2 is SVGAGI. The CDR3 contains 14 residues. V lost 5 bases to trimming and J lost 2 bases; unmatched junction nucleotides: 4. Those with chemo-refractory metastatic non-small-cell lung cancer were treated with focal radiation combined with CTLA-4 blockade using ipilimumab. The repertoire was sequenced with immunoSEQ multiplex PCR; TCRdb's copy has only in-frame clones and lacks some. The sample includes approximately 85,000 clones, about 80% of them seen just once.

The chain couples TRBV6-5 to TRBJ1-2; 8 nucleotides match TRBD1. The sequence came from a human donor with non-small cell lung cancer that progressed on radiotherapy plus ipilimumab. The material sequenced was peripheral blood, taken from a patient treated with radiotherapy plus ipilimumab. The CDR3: CASSARQGNYGYTF. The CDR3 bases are TGTGCCAGCAGTGCCCGACAGGGGAACTATGGCTACACCTTC.